This T cell receptor (beta chain) was found in a study of immune cell composition in non-small cell lung cancer. Background on the study: Lung adenocarcinoma or squamous carcinoma made up most tumours. Study-wide points: Squamous carcinomas (roughly 80%) more often had tumour-associated clones >0.5% than adenocarcinomas (roughly 33%). Lung squamous cell carcinoma tumours had significantly higher top 10 clone scores and productive clonality than lung adenocarcinoma. Tumour TCR-beta clonality was not significantly tied to smoking pack-years.

Clones were read by immunoSEQ multiplex PCR, and TCRdb kept only the in-frame ones, dropping some. The sample lists some 5,100 clones, around 81% occurring once. The CDR3 contains 13 residues. V was trimmed by 4 bases and J by 3 bases, leaving 10 bases between them. Looked up from germline, CDR1 is SGHRS and CDR2 is YFSETQ. Turning to this clone: Its target is unknown.

This clonotype was sampled from a human donor with non-small cell lung cancer. The sample taken for sequencing was lung tumor tissue. V gene TRBV5-1 combines with J gene TRBJ1-2; D is uncertain. The CDR3 spells CASSVELDYGYTF. The CDR3 region has the DNA TGCGCCAGCAGCGTGGAGCTGGACTATGGCTACACCTTC.